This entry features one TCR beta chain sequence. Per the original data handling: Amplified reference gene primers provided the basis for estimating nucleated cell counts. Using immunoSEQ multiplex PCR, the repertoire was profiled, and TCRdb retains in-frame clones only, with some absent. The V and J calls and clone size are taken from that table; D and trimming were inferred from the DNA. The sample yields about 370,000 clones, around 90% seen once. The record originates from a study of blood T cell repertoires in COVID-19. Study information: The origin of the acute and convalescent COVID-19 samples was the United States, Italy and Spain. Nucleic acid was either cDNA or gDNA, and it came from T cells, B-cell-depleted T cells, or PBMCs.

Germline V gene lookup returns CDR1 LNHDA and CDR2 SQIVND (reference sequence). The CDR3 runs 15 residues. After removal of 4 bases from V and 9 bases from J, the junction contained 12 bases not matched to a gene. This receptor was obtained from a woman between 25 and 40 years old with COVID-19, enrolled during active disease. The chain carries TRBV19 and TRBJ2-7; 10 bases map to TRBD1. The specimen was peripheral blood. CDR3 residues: CASSTRDRGNLGQYF. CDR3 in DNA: TGTGCCAGTAGTACTCGGGACAGGGGAAATTTGGGGCAGTACTTC. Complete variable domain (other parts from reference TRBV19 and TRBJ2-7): DGGITQSPKYLFRKEGQNVTLSCEQNLNHDAMYWYRQDPGQGLRLIYYSQIVNDFQKGDIAEGYSVSREKKESFPLTVTSAQKNPTAFYLCASSTRDRGNLGQYFGPGTRLTVT.